This T cell receptor (beta chain) was observed in a study of T cell responses to AZD1222 COVID-19 vaccine (dated by TCRdb to the early 2020s). Background on the whole study: TCR sequencing was performed for 230 to 250 trial participants, of whom about 200 were given two doses of AZD1222 and approximately 26 were given two doses of MenACWY control vaccine. Trial participants were enrolled into age subgroups of 18-55, 56-69 and 70-plus years, which contained about 150, 28 and 57 TCR-sequenced participants, respectively. What the research found in general, with its limitations: Because no day 14 peak-response samples were available, the repertoires could be characterized only after the peak T cell response. Most participants were white British and females outnumbered males, and the authors suggested that clonal diversity may have been underestimated. After two AZD1222 doses, spike-specific TCR breadth and depth were significantly higher than at day 0 and than in MenACWY recipients. The 56-69-year group was small, and its depth increase did not reach significance, likely because of low power. Conclusions about previously exposed vaccinees are limited, since just a handful of AZD1222 recipients were seropositive for SARS-CoV-2 at baseline. Epitopes outside the regions mutated in the B.1.351 and B.1.1.7 variants were reportedly recognized by nearly half of the unique spike-specific TCRs. CD4 TCRs associated with the vaccine covered the entire spike protein, and the dominant responses were in regions 160-218 and 743-854.

The V end loses 8 bases and the J end loses 0 bases, and a stretch of 10 bases separates them. CDR1 and CDR2 are drawn from the germline V gene: MNHEY, SVGAGI. The CDR3 contains 13 residues, cysteine and phenylalanine counted. Only CDR3 DNA is held: 39 bases, read in frame from base 1. The CDR3 regions of human TCRbeta chains were analyzed by immunosequencing. Per the authors' processing: TCRs in the repertoires were compared against a reference library of SARS-CoV-2-specific TCRs that had been generated with the MIRA antigen-specificity platform. Breadth was defined as the fraction of unique TCRs that were SARS-CoV-2-associated, and depth was defined as the fraction of total T cells that were SARS-CoV-2-associated. Using the MIRA data, every spike-specific TCR was mapped to the spike region that the TCR reacted to and assigned to either a CD4 or a CD8 class. Log10-transformed breadth and depth values were compared by one-way ANOVA with Sidak's multiple comparisons tests. In its TCRdb copy, this immuneACCESS table keeps in-frame sequences only and misses some clones. Where compared with another copy, unresolved V genes explain less than half of these, and the others have no known cause. The V and J calls and clone size come from that table; D and trimming were worked out from the DNA. This sample gives some 150,000 clones in total; approximately 78% of them show up just once. Roughly 4.5% of the sample goes to the ten largest clones.

With regard to this clone: It lacks a known antigen. Base qualities are not recorded, but no much larger clone differs from it by a single base.

The sample's time point label, in plain terms: baseline before first vaccination. The treatment or condition label, read with the paper, signifies: meningococcal conjugate vaccine given as trial control. The vaccinee samples were drawn from two UK trials, COV001 and COV002, one of which was a single-blind randomized controlled phase 2/3 trial testing AZD1222 (ChAdOx1 nCoV-19) in healthy adults. For TCRbeta chain sequencing, PBMC samples from trial participants were taken at day 0 and at day 28 after the second dose. Sequenced material: peripheral blood, taken on day 0 of MenACWY control vaccination. The source is an adult in good health. This chain joins TRBV6-5 to TRBJ1-1; too little of a D gene remains to name it. The nucleotide sequence reads as follows: TGTGCCAGCGAGATAGAGATGAACACTGAAGCTTTCTTT. Its translation is CASEIEMNTEAFF.